What follows describes a single T cell receptor beta chain. The antigen remains unidentified. cDNA reverse transcribed from extracted RNA served as the sequencing template. Clones were read by immunoSEQ multiplex PCR, and TCRdb kept only the in-frame ones, dropping some. The sample shows some 100,000 clones, roughly two thirds of them seen only once. The data are from a study of CD8+ T cells in alopecia areata. Germline lookup yields CDR1 GTSNPN and CDR2 SVGIG (reference sequence). The CDR3 contains 16 residues. V was clipped by 2 bases and J by 0 bases, with 13 bases between them. Sorting of CD4+ and CD8+ T cells was performed on PBMCs. The study, taken as a whole, reports: Normal skin's resident alphabeta T cells are also sequenced in scalp samples. TCR sharing across patients was less clear than in mice, possibly HLA-related.

This sequence joins TRBV30 and TRBJ2-2; D is possibly TRBD2 (5 bases). This receptor was identified in a human donor in good health. Sequencing was done on a sample of CD4+ T cells sorted from blood. Here the CDR3 DNA reads TGTGCCTGGAGTTGGTTCAGAGGGTCGAACACCGGGGAGCTGTTTTTT. It yields the protein CAWSWFRGSNTGELFF. The full variable domain, its missing parts supplied by reference TRBV30 and TRBJ2-2, is SQTIHQWPATLVQPVGSPLSLECTVEGTSNPNLYWYRQAAGRGLQLLFYSVGIGQISSEVPQNLSASRPQDRQFILSSKKLLLSDSGFYLCAWSWFRGSNTGELFFGEGSRLTVL.